The sequence of this T cell receptor beta chain was determined in a study of blood T cell repertoires in COVID-19. Study in general: Some COVID-19 samples were acute and others convalescent; all came from the United States, Italy and Spain. PBMCs, B-cell-depleted T cells, or T cells provided the cDNA or gDNA that made up the material.

CDR3 length: 16 residues. Under the authors' procedure: Quantification of nucleated cells was approximated via reference gene primer amplification. Produced via immunoSEQ multiplex PCR; TCRdb's table is partial and in-frame only. V and J calls and clone size are given by that table; D and trimming were obtained from the DNA. Among 160,000 or so clones, roughly 83% were seen once, and the ten largest hold over 1.5%. V is TRBV21-1 and J is TRBJ2-7; the DNA was not compared with TRBD2, the D call given in the table. TRBV21-1 is annotated as a pseudogene. The sequenced material came from peripheral blood. This clonotype was sampled from a human donor in a cohort sampled during active COVID-19. The CDR3 DNA sequence: TGTGCCAGCAGCAAAGTCGAGTGCGGGAGCTCCTACGAGCAGTACTTC. Translating gives CASSKVECGSSYEQYF.